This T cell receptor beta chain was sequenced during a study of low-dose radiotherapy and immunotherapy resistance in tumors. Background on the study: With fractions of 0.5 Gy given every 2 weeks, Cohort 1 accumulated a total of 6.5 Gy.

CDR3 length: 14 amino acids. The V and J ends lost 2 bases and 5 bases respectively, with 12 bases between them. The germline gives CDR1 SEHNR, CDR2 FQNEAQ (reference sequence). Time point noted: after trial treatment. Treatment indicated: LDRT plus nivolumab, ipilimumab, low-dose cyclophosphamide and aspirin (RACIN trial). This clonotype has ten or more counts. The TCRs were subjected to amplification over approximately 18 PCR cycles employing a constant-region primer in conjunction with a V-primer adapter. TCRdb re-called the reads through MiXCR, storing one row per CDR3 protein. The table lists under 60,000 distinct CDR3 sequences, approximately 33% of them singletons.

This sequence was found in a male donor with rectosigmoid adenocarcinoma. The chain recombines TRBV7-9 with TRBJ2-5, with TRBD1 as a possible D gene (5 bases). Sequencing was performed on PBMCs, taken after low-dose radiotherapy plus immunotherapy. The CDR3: CASSLSRAWETQYF. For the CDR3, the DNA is TGTGCCAGCAGCTTATCCAGGGCTTGGGAGACCCAGTACTTC.